This paragraph covers one TCR beta chain sequence. Its antigen is undetermined. The assay used deep level. Approximately 220 ng DNA, 30,000 to 35,000 T cell genomes, went into each sorted-subset replicate PCR. TCRdb's copy holds only in-frame clones and misses some; the assay was immunoSEQ multiplex PCR. The table includes over 2 million clones, about 95% detected once. The naive CD8 population came from CD45RO-negative cells selected for CCR7, without terminally differentiated effector memory CD45RA+ cells. This sample is drawn from a study of shared clonotypes between healthy human individuals. Study results and limitations: Incompleteness in sorted-subset sequencing, despite large depth, was shown by rarefaction.

CDR1 is MGHRA, CDR2 YSYEKL, per germline. The CDR3 loop spans 15 amino acids. V was pared by 2 bases and J by 1 base, with 4 bases of the junction left unmatched. This chain uses TRBV4-1 with TRBJ2-7; 8 bases line up with TRBD1. The sequence was obtained from a man aged 18 to 35 in good health. Material for sequencing was naive CD8+ T cells sorted from blood. The CDR3 DNA reads TGCGCCAGCAGCCAACCTGGGACAGGTTCCTACGAGCAGTACTTC. As protein: CASSQPGTGSYEQYF.